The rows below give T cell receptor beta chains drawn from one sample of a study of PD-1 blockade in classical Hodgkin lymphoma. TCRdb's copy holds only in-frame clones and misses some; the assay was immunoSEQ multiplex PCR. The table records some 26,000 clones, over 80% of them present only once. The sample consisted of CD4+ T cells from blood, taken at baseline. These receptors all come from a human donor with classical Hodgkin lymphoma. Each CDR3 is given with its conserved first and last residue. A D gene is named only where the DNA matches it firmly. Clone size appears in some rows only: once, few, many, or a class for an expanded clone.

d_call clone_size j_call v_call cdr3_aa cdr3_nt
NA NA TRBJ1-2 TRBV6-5 CASSLTAPGVYGYTF TGTGCCAGCAGTCTTACGGCCCCGGGGGTATATGGCTACACCTTC
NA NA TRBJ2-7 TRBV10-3 CAISEGVGAYEQYF TGTGCCATCAGTGAGGGCGTCGGCGCCTACGAGCAGTACTTC
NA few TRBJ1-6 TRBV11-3 CASSLDQGGSSYNSPLHF TGTGCCAGCAGCTTAGATCAAGGGGGAAGCTCCTATAATTCACCCCTCCACTTT
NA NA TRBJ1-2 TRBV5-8 CASSSGRGGMSGYTF TGTGCCAGCAGCTCGGGGCGGGGAGGGATGTCTGGCTACACCTTC
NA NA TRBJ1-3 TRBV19 CASTPTGGYTIYF TGTGCCAGTACCCCCACGGGCGGGTACACCATATATTTT
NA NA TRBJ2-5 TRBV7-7 CASSLSGPLGETQYF TGTGCTAGCAGCTTATCAGGACCACTGGGTGAGACCCAGTACTTC
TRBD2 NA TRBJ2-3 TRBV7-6 CASSPAASGGKFTDTQYF TGTGCCAGCAGCCCCGCCGCTAGCGGGGGAAAATTCACAGATACGCAGTATTTT
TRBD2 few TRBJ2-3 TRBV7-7 CASSPGTSGGTDTQYF TGTGCCAGCAGCCCCGGGACTAGCGGGGGCACAGATACGCAGTATTTT
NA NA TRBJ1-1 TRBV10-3 CAAEGAQTEAFF TGTGCCGCAGAAGGGGCGCAAACTGAAGCTTTCTTT
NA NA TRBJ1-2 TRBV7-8 CASSQRMSRGYTF TGTGCCAGCAGCCAGAGGATGAGTCGGGGCTACACCTTC
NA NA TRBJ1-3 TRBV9 CASSVGLWGSSGNTIYF TGTGCCAGCAGCGTAGGCCTTTGGGGGAGCTCTGGAAACACCATATATTTT
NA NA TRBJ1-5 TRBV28 CASSSEGQGRAPQHF TGTGCCAGCAGTTCTGAGGGGCAGGGGCGAGCGCCCCAGCATTTT
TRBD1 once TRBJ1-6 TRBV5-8 CASSRRQGAKSPLHF TGTGCCAGCAGCCGGCGACAGGGGGCGAAGTCACCCCTCCACTTT
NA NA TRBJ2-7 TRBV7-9 CASSSLRGQYF TGTGCCAGCAGCTCTTTACGTGGGCAGTACTTC
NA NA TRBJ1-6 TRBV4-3 CASSQDSARHRHSPLHF TGCGCCAGCAGCCAAGACTCTGCACGACATCGTCATTCACCCCTCCACTTT
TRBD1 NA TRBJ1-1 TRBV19 CASKTGGAGTEAFF TGTGCCAGTAAAACAGGGGGCGCGGGGACTGAAGCTTTCTTT
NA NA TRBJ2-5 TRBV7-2 CASSFSTGETQYF TGTGCCAGCAGCTTTTCGACAGGAGAGACCCAGTACTTC
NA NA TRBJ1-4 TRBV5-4 CASSSTSTNEKLFF TGTGCCAGCAGCTCTACTTCTACTAATGAAAAACTGTTTTTT
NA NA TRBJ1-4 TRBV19 CASSKRLSPDEKLFF TGTGCCAGTAGCAAGCGTCTAAGTCCGGATGAAAAACTGTTTTTT
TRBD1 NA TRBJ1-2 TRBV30 CAWSVLGQGTRYTF TGTGCCTGGAGTGTACTAGGACAGGGTACACGCTACACCTTC
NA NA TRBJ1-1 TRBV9 CASSVDIRSDTEAFF TGTGCCAGCAGCGTAGATATTAGGTCAGACACTGAAGCTTTCTTT
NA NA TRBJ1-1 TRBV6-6 CASSPSGRAFF TGTGCCAGCAGCCCATCGGGACGGGCTTTCTTT
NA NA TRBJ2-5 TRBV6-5 CASSYSGAQETQYF TGTGCCAGCAGTTACTCCGGGGCCCAAGAGACCCAGTACTTC